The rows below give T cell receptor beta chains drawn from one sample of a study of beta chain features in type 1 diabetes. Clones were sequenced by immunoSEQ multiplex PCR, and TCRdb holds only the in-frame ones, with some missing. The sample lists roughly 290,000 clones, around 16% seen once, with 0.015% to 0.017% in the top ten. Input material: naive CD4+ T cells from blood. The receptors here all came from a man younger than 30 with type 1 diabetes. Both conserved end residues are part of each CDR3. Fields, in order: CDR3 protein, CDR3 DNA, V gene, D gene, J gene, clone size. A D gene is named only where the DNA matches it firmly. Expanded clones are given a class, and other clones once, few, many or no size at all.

cdr3_aa: CAWSMGPNTEAFF; cdr3_nt: TGTGCCTGGAGTATGGGCCCGAACACTGAAGCTTTCTTT; v_call: TRBV30; d_call: -; j_call: TRBJ1-1; clone_size: few
cdr3_aa: CASSQPGTAFYEQYF; cdr3_nt: TGCGCCAGCAGTCAACCGGGGACAGCTTTCTACGAGCAGTACTTC; v_call: TRBV23-1; d_call: TRBD1; j_call: TRBJ2-7; clone_size: few
cdr3_aa: CASSRGSDTQYF; cdr3_nt: TGTGCCAGCAGCAGGGGTTCAGATACGCAGTATTTT; v_call: TRBV7-9; d_call: -; j_call: TRBJ2-3; clone_size: -
cdr3_aa: CASRRGGRSNEQFF; cdr3_nt: TGTGCCAGCAGGCGAGGGGGCAGGAGCAATGAGCAGTTCTTC; v_call: TRBV13; d_call: TRBD1; j_call: TRBJ2-1; clone_size: few
cdr3_aa: CAWSKGHNRDRGQPQHF; cdr3_nt: TGTGCCTGGAGTAAAGGCCACAACCGGGACAGGGGTCAGCCCCAGCATTTT; v_call: TRBV30; d_call: TRBD1; j_call: TRBJ1-5; clone_size: -
cdr3_aa: CASSQEHSSNQPQHF; cdr3_nt: TGCGCCAGCAGCCAAGAACACAGCAGCAATCAGCCCCAGCATTTT; v_call: TRBV4-3; d_call: -; j_call: TRBJ1-5; clone_size: -
cdr3_aa: CASSDAVQETQYF; cdr3_nt: TGCGCCAGCAGTGATGCGGTACAAGAGACCCAGTACTTC; v_call: TRBV10-1; d_call: -; j_call: TRBJ2-5; clone_size: -
cdr3_aa: CSVVVSPILNTEAFF; cdr3_nt: TGCAGCGTTGTAGTAAGTCCCATTTTGAACACTGAAGCTTTCTTT; v_call: TRBV29-1; d_call: -; j_call: TRBJ1-1; clone_size: few
cdr3_aa: CASSLAGSLVGQETQYF; cdr3_nt: TGCGCCAGCAGCTTGGCTGGGTCACTAGTCGGCCAAGAGACCCAGTACTTC; v_call: TRBV5-1; d_call: -; j_call: TRBJ2-5; clone_size: few
cdr3_aa: CASSYFPGDTEAFF; cdr3_nt: TGTGCCAGCAGTTACTTTCCAGGGGACACTGAAGCTTTCTTT; v_call: TRBV6-6; d_call: -; j_call: TRBJ1-1; clone_size: -
cdr3_aa: CASSLQRSADTQYF; cdr3_nt: TGTGCCAGCAGCCTCCAGCGGTCTGCAGATACGCAGTATTTT; v_call: TRBV7-2; d_call: -; j_call: TRBJ2-3; clone_size: few
cdr3_aa: CATSLFGTAYNEQFF; cdr3_nt: TGTGCCACCAGCCTTTTCGGGACAGCTTACAATGAGCAGTTCTTC; v_call: TRBV15; d_call: TRBD1; j_call: TRBJ2-1; clone_size: few